The 25 T cell receptor beta chains in this list originate from one sample, sequenced in a study of cytomegalovirus exposure and HLA in healthy donors. Primers: 60 Vbeta forward and 13 Jbeta reverse. The data were produced by immunoSEQ multiplex PCR, yet TCRdb's version contains in-frame clones alone and is incomplete. There are roughly 95,000 clones in the sample; around four fifths occur only once, and around 3.2% lies in the top ten. The sample consisted of PBMCs. These receptors were obtained from a man aged 30 to 39 in good health and CMV-seropositive.

The chain recombines TRBV11-1 with TRBJ2-1, with D unresolved. V lost 1 base and J 7 bases, leaving 8 bases between the germline ends. Germline lookup yields CDR1 SGHAT and CDR2 FQDESV (reference sequence). The CDR3 is 13 amino acids. The CDR3 sequence: CASSLGPENEQFF. The CDR3 DNA is TGTGCCAGCAGCTTAGGGCCGGAGAATGAGCAGTTCTTC.

This rearrangement joins TRBV7-8 to TRBJ1-1, with a tentative D call TRBD1 (5 bases). The length of the CDR3 is 15 residues. CDR1 and CDR2 (germline): SGHVS, FQNEAQ. Trimming stripped 0 bases from V and 0 bases from J, with 8 bases between. The CDR3, as DNA: TGTGCCAGCAGCTTAGCGACAGCCTTGAACACTGAAGCTTTCTTT. Translating gives CASSLATALNTEAFF.

This clone was seen a single time. The DNA for the CDR3 is TGTGCCAGCAGCCCGCAATTCGGGGACACCGGGGAGCTGTTTTTT. Protein: CASSPQFGDTGELFF. This chain links TRBV11-3 with TRBJ2-2, with D maybe TRBD2 (5 bases). The CDR3 length is 15 residues. CDR1 is SGHNT and CDR2 is YENEEA in the germline V gene. V was clipped by 5 bases and J by 3 bases, with 13 bases between them.

This rearrangement joins TRBV5-1 to TRBJ2-3, with D possibly TRBD1 on 6 matching bases. Looked up from germline, CDR1 is SGHRS and CDR2 is YFSETQ. This CDR3 comprises 17 residues. Between the trimmed V and J ends, which lost 1 base and 1 base, there was a span of 16 bases. CDR3 in amino acids: CASSLNPTPGGTDTQYF. CDR3 coding DNA: TGCGCCAGCAGCTTGAACCCCACCCCAGGGGGCACAGATACGCAGTATTTT.

The chain is built from TRBV4-1 and TRBJ2-2; D not certain. In germline, CDR1 is MGHRA, CDR2 YSYEKL. With 0 bases removed from V and 3 bases from J, the gap between germline ends came to 17 bases. CDR3 length: 18 amino acids. DNA of the CDR3: TGCGCCAGCAGCCAAGAAATTGGGCTCATATCTTACACCGGGGAGCTGTTTTTT. This encodes CASSQEIGLISYTGELFF.

The chain is built from TRBV18 and TRBJ1-2; TRBD1 might be the D (5 bases). V was trimmed by 6 bases and J by 8 bases, leaving 19 bases between them. The CDR3 has 14 amino acids. Germline values: CDR1 KGHSH, CDR2 LQKENI. The CDR3 protein is CASSPPGQTGGYTF. The CDR3 nucleotides read TGTGCCAGCTCTCCTCCCGGACAAACAGGCGGCTACACCTTC.

This sequence joins TRBV6-5 and TRBJ2-7; 10 bases line up with TRBD2. The junction had 7 bases not matched to a gene; V was cut back by 5 bases and J by 6 bases. The CDR3 covers 14 residues. Germline-derived CDR1 and CDR2 are MNHEY and SVGAGI. CDR3 in amino acids: CASSATSGSFEQYF. DNA for the CDR3: TGTGCCAGCAGTGCGACTAGCGGGTCTTTCGAGCAGTACTTC.

The rearrangement links TRBV29-1 to TRBJ2-7; TRBD2 aligns across 8 bases. Germline lookup yields CDR1 SQVTM and CDR2 ANQGSEA. After removal of 4 bases from V and 3 bases from J, the junction contained 5 bases not matched to a gene. CDR3 length equals 13 residues. CDR3 sequence: CSVGDSGVYEQYF. Here the CDR3 DNA reads TGCAGCGTTGGCGATAGCGGGGTCTACGAGCAGTACTTC.

The gene calls are TRBV5-4 and TRBJ1-1, with D possibly matching TRBD1 (5 bases). V lost 0 bases and J lost 1, with 7 bases in between. CDR3 length equals 14 residues. The germline V gene encodes CDR1 SGHNT and CDR2 YYREEE (reference sequence). CDR3 sequence: CASSLGDRNTEAFF. The CDR3 DNA is TGTGCCAGCAGCTTGGGAGACAGGAACACTGAAGCTTTCTTT. Drawing the rest from reference TRBV5-4 and TRBJ1-1, the complete variable domain is ETGVTQSPTHLIKTRGQQVTLRCSSQSGHNTVSWYQQALGQGPQFIFQYYREEENGRGNFPPRFSGLQFPNYSSELNVNALELDDSALYLCASSLGDRNTEAFFGQGTRLTVV.

V and J are TRBV6-6 and TRBJ2-7, with D perhaps matching TRBD2 (6 bases). V gave up 9 bases and J gave up 4 bases, with 22 bases separating them. The CDR3 contains 15 residues. Germline-derived CDR1 and CDR2 are MNHNY and SVGAGI (reference sequence). CDR3 sequence (DNA): TGTGCCAGTAGATTGGGGGGACTGGGAGATTACGAGCAGTACTTC. It translates to CASRLGGLGDYEQYF.

V and J are TRBV4-3 and TRBJ2-2, with D unclear. Germline-derived CDR1 and CDR2 are LGHNA and YSLEER. V lost 2 bases and J 6 bases, leaving 10 bases between the germline ends. This CDR3 is built from 14 residues. CDR3 residues: CASSQIAASGELFF. The CDR3 DNA is TGCGCCAGCAGCCAAATCGCTGCGTCCGGGGAGCTGTTTTTT.

This clone was detected once. The CDR3 is CASRDRGLGEQYF. The CDR3 DNA reads as TGTGCCAGCAGGGACAGGGGCCTCGGGGAGCAGTACTTC. This chain uses TRBV28 with TRBJ2-7; 9 bases are a match to TRBD1. The CDR3 extends over 13 amino acids. Germline assignment: CDR1 MDHEN and CDR2 SYDVKM. Losses at the gene ends were 6 bases for V and 7 bases for J; bases not matched to a gene: 7.

The chain combines TRBV7-2 with TRBJ2-5; a possible D gene is TRBD1 (8 bases). The CDR3 covers 14 residues. CDR1 is SGHTA and CDR2 is FQGNSA in the germline V gene. Deletions cut 5 bases from V and 8 bases from J, with 18 bases between. This CDR3 is CASSPGQGGTTQYF. DNA of the CDR3: TGTGCCAGCAGCCCCGGACAGGGAGGGACCACCCAGTACTTC.

The rearrangement joins TRBV11-3 to TRBJ2-1; D gene uncertain. Trimming took off 1 base at V and 7 bases at J, with 5 bases between the two ends. From germline, CDR1 is SGHNT and CDR2 YENEEA. CDR3 length: 12 amino acids. The DNA of the CDR3 is TGTGCCAGCAGCTTAGGGCCGAATGAGCAGTTCTTC. Its protein is CASSLGPNEQFF.

The chain has TRBV12-5 and TRBJ2-7; D perhaps matches TRBD2 (5 bases). Trimming left V 3 bases short and J 0 bases short, with 15 bases between. The CDR3 has 16 residues. The germline CDR1 and CDR2 sequences are LGHNT and FRNRAP. CDR3 in amino acids: CASGFLLGAVSYEQYF. The CDR3 DNA sequence: TGTGCTAGTGGTTTCCTTTTGGGAGCTGTCTCCTACGAGCAGTACTTC.

The chain uses TRBV5-1 and TRBJ1-3; D is possibly TRBD1 (5 bases). The length of the CDR3 is 16 residues. Germline CDR1 is SGHRS and CDR2 is YFSETQ. The germline V and J ends were trimmed by 1 base and 0 bases, with 11 bases remaining between them. The CDR3 here is CASSLWGGFSGNTIYF. For the CDR3, the DNA is TGCGCCAGCAGCTTGTGGGGCGGATTCTCTGGAAACACCATATATTTT. Together with reference TRBV5-1 and TRBJ1-3, the CDR3 gives the full variable domain: KAGVTQTPRYLIKTRGQQVTLSCSPISGHRSVSWYQQTPGQGLQFLFEYFSETQRNKGNFPGRFSGRQFSNSRSEMNVSTLELGDSALYLCASSLWGGFSGNTIYFGEGSWLTVV.

CDR3 residues: CASSPTGKDNQPQHF. Here the CDR3 DNA reads TGCGCCAGCAGCCCGACAGGGAAAGACAATCAGCCCCAGCATTTT. This chain uses TRBV5-1 with TRBJ1-5, with 7 nucleotides matching TRBD1. Germline trimming cut 4 bases from V and 3 bases from J; bases unmatched to any gene: 7. The CDR3 extends over 15 amino acids. The V gene's germline CDR1 is SGHRS and CDR2 YFSETQ. The whole variable domain, filled in from reference TRBV5-1 and TRBJ1-5, reads KAGVTQTPRYLIKTRGQQVTLSCSPISGHRSVSWYQQTPGQGLQFLFEYFSETQRNKGNFPGRFSGRQFSNSRSEMNVSTLELGDSALYLCASSPTGKDNQPQHFGDGTRLSIL.

The V and J genes are TRBV6-4 and TRBJ2-1, with D possibly matching TRBD2 (6 bases). Germline V CDR1 and CDR2: MRHNA, SNTAGT. The length of the CDR3 is 15 residues. Trimming removed 2 bases at V and 9 bases at J, with 17 bases between. The CDR3 loop reads CASSDVPRGMGEQFF. The CDR3 coding sequence is TGTGCCAGCAGTGACGTTCCTCGCGGGATGGGTGAGCAGTTCTTC.

This clone was detected only once. Here the CDR3 DNA reads TGTGCCAGCAGCTTAGAAGGGGGGGCCGGCTATGGCTACACCTTC. This codes for CASSLEGGAGYGYTF. The V call is TRBV11-2, the J call TRBJ1-2; D is possibly TRBD1 (6 bases). This CDR3 is 15 amino acids long. V gave up 0 bases and J gave up 4 bases, with 12 bases separating them. The germline CDR1 and CDR2 sequences are SGHAT and FQNNGV.

CDR3 DNA sequence: TGCGCCAGCACGGGGTCCACCGGGGAGCTGTTTTTT. It translates to CASTGSTGELFF. J is TRBJ2-2 and V is TRBV5-1, with D possibly TRBD2 on 5 matching bases. Per germline, CDR1 SGHRS and CDR2 YFSETQ. This CDR3 contains 12 residues. V shed 6 bases and J shed 4 bases, with 7 bases lying between them. Filled out from reference TRBV5-1 and TRBJ2-2, the complete variable domain reads KAGVTQTPRYLIKTRGQQVTLSCSPISGHRSVSWYQQTPGQGLQFLFEYFSETQRNKGNFPGRFSGRQFSNSRSEMNVSTLELGDSALYLCASTGSTGELFFGEGSRLTVL.

The chain joins TRBV7-2 to TRBJ1-1, with 7 bases matching TRBD1. The CDR3 extends over 14 amino acids. Unmatched junction bases numbered 8, after V lost 5 bases and J lost 5 bases. Germline lookup yields CDR1 SGHTA and CDR2 FQGNSA. CDR3 region: CASSRDRVLTEAFF. CDR3 nucleotides: TGTGCCAGCAGCCGAGACAGGGTCCTTACTGAAGCTTTCTTT.

V and J are TRBV7-8 and TRBJ1-5; 7 nucleotides align to TRBD1. Germline CDR1 and CDR2: SGHVS and FQNEAQ. V lost 3 bases to trimming and J lost 1 base; unmatched junction nucleotides: 6. The CDR3 is made up of 16 amino acids. The CDR3 sequence: CASSFSGGQSNQPQHF. In nucleotides, the CDR3 is TGTGCCAGCAGCTTTAGCGGGGGACAGAGCAATCAGCCCCAGCATTTT.

This rearrangement joins TRBV29-1 to TRBJ1-2; 7 bases fit TRBD1. V was clipped by 6 bases and J by 0 bases; unmatched bases: 10. Germline V lookup: CDR1 SQVTM, CDR2 ANQGSEA. The CDR3 totals 15 residues. CDR3 sequence: CSVKDRANSNYGYTF. DNA for the CDR3: TGCAGCGTAAAAGACAGGGCTAACTCTAACTATGGCTACACCTTC.

The chain employs TRBV5-1 and TRBJ2-1, with TRBD2 matching 9 bases. J gave up 0 bases and V 2 bases, and 0 bases lay outside the gene matches. Germline assignment: CDR1 SGHRS and CDR2 YFSETQ. The CDR3 has 15 amino acids. The CDR3 here is CASSFSGSSYNEQFF. CDR3 nucleotide sequence: TGCGCCAGCAGCTTTAGCGGGAGCTCCTACAATGAGCAGTTCTTC.

The V call is TRBV5-4, the J call TRBJ2-3, with TRBD1 as a possible D gene (5 bases). The V end was cut by 4 bases, the J end by 4 bases, with 13 bases between. The CDR3 length is 14 residues. CDR1 is SGHNT, CDR2 YYREEE, per germline (reference sequence). In DNA form, the CDR3 reads TGTGCCAGCAGCCCGGACCCAGGGTCAGATACGCAGTATTTT. This translates into CASSPDPGSDTQYF.